This T cell receptor beta chain was identified in a study of cytomegalovirus exposure and HLA in healthy donors. Germline V gene sequence: CDR1 ENHRY, CDR2 SYGVKD. This CDR3 is 16 amino acids long. Deletions cut 1 base from V and 0 bases from J, with 12 bases between. Study observations and caveats: Previously analyzed data showed that most TCR beta V segments were productive at a frequency of about 87% or about 30%. What TCR beta sequences reportedly achieved was accurate prediction of HLA-A and HLA-B alleles in most subjects.

In the case of this clone: Its cognate antigen is unknown.

Vbeta (60) and Jbeta (13) primers were used in the PCR. Per the study methods: As a later analysis found, there were 78 million or so unique TCR beta chains, of which roughly 11 million were shared. Profiled with immunoSEQ multiplex PCR; TCRdb holds only in-frame clones, not every one. The V and J calls and clone size were taken over from that table, and D and trimming were inferred from the DNA. The table includes approximately 160,000 clones, around 75% detected once. The rearrangement links TRBV10-3 to TRBJ1-2; TRBD1 might be the D (6 bases). Source material: PBMCs. The sequence was obtained from a male donor in good health and CMV-seronegative. In DNA, the CDR3 is TGTGCCATCAGTGAGTTTACCGGGACAACTAACTATGGCTACACCTTC. This codes for CAISEFTGTTNYGYTF.